This T cell receptor beta chain was captured by sequencing in a study of CD8 T cells in ankylosing spondylitis (dated 2017 in TCRdb). Broadly, across the study: The study set out to find disease-linked TCR variants by profiling T cell receptor beta repertoires in ankylosing spondylitis patients and healthy donors. The whole study cohort included 85 to 120 healthy donors and 25 ankylosing spondylitis patients. Peripheral blood was sampled, and synovial fluid was additionally collected from ankylosing spondylitis patients.

What the work shows at the level of the full study, not this receptor alone: Blood from ankylosing spondylitis patients appeared to be characterized by a TCR beta motif made up of several highly homologous amino acid variants. The disease-linked clones showed a CD8+ phenotype and occurred at relatively low frequencies in peripheral blood. Some TCR beta motif variants had previously been reported in synovial fluid and blood of reactive arthritis patients, which suggested common disease-initiation mechanisms. Significant enrichment of the disease-linked clones was reported in matched synovial fluid samples from ankylosing spondylitis patients.

Comment on this clonotype: Which antigen it targets is not known. The record has no base qualities; no much larger clone is one base away.

Instrument used: Illumina HiSeq 2500. TCR beta libraries were prepared by quantitative 5'-RACE with molecular barcodes. The original pipeline was this. A new computational method, built on a probabilistic model of VDJ rearrangement, was used to identify disease-linked TCR variants. TCRdb cleaned the public reads at Q25 with fastp, built clones with MiXCR and kept in-frame beta chains. Each record represents a unique CDR3 protein, reported with the most common genes and DNA among its rows. TCRdb, rather than the study authors, made the V and J calls. This sample has around 100,000 distinct CDR3 sequences in its table, and around 8.3% of those were observed once. In total, the top ten clones hold 25% to 35% of the sample. CDR1 and CDR2, looked up from the germline V gene, are SGHRS and YFSETQ. The CDR3 numbers 15 residues from cysteine through phenylalanine. The entry retains the CDR3 DNA only, 45 bases that are in frame from base 1. V is shortened by 5 bases, J by 7 bases, and the region joining them spans 19 bases.

The sequence links TRBV5-1 to TRBJ2-1, with a tentative D gene TRBD2 over 7 matching bases. Sequences were obtained from blood, either unsorted or a sorted T cell fraction (not recorded which). The TCR originated in a male donor with ankylosing spondylitis. The CDR3 loop reads CASRPKGGGRNEQFF. The nucleotide sequence reads TGCGCCAGCAGACCCAAGGGAGGGGGACGTAATGAGCAGTTCTTC.